This T cell receptor beta chain derives from a study of regulatory T cells in long-lasting Graves disease. Study-wide results and limits: Newly diagnosed Graves' patients exceeded persistent ones in TCR diversity. Persistent disease was associated with favored TRBV28 usage and with favored use of TRBJ1-2 and TRBJ2-5. Persistent patients shared under 3,000 public clonotypes among themselves. Newly diagnosed patients shared fewer, at 900 to 1,000.

From germline, CDR1 is MNHEY and CDR2 SMNVEV (reference sequence). V lost 4 bases, J lost 4 bases, and 16 bases lay in between. CDR3 size: 15 residues. Time point denoted: newly diagnosed GD, antithyroid drugs for less than 3 months. RNA from PBMCs was the source of the TCR library. This clonotype was seen only once. The antigen is not known. Arm-PCR of CDR3 regions and iRepertoire HTBI primers were used to build TCR beta libraries. TCRdb passed the multiplex PCR reads through MiXCR, listing each CDR3 protein once. The sample holds 550,000 to 650,000 distinct CDR3 sequences; approximately 16% are singletons and the top ten take 12%. This sample also appeared in a second study, on T cells in Graves' hyperthyroidism and ophthalmopathy.

This chain connects TRBV27 to TRBJ1-2; D uncertain. The source material was peripheral blood mononuclear cells (PBMCs), sampled at new diagnosis, from a patient treated with antithyroid drugs. This receptor was identified in a man younger than 35 with Graves disease. The CDR3: CASSSLFTGSYGYTF. As DNA, the CDR3 is TGTGCCAGCAGTTCCCTTTTCACCGGGAGCTATGGCTACACCTTC.